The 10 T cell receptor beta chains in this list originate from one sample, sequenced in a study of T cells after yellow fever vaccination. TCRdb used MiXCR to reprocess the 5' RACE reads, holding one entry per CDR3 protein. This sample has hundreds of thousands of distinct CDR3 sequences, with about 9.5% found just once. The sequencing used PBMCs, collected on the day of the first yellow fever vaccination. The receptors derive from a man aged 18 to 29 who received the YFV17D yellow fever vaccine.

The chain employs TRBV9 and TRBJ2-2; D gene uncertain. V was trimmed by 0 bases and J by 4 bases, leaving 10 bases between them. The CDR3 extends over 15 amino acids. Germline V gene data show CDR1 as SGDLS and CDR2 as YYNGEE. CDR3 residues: CASSVASSGTGELFF. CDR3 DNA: TGTGCCAGCAGCGTAGCGAGTTCGGGCACCGGGGAGCTGTTTTTT.

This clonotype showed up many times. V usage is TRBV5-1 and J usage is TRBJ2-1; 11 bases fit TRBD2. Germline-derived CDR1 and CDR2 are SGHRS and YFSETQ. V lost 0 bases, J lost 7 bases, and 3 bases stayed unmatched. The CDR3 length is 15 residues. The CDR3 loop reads CASSLGLAGLNEQFF. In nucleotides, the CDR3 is TGCGCCAGCAGCTTGGGACTAGCGGGGTTGAATGAGCAGTTCTTC.

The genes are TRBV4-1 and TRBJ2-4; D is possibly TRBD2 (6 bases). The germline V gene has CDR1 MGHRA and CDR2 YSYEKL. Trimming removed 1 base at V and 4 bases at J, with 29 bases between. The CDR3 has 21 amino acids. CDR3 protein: CASSQVVTSGSNQATKNIQYF. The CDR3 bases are TGCGCCAGCAGCCAAGTAGTGACTAGTGGGAGTAACCAAGCAACAAAAAACATTCAGTACTTC.

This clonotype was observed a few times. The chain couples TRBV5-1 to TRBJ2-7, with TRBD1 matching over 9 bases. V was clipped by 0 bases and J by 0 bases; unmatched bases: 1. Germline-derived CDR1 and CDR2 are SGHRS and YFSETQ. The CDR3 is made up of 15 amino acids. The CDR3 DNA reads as TGCGCCAGCAGCTTGGGACAGGGGGACTCCTACGAGCAGTACGTC. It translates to CASSLGQGDSYEQYV.

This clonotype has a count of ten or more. The CDR3 coding sequence is TGTGCCAGCAGCTTATTGACAGGGGGTTCTTACGAGCAGTACGTC. It yields the protein CASSLLTGGSYEQYV. The genes are TRBV7-9 and TRBJ2-7; 9 nucleotides align to TRBD1. Germline V gene data show CDR1 as SEHNR and CDR2 as FQNEAQ (reference sequence). The CDR3 loop spans 15 amino acids. The V segment lost 2 bases and the J segment 4 bases; nucleotides outside the gene matches: 6.

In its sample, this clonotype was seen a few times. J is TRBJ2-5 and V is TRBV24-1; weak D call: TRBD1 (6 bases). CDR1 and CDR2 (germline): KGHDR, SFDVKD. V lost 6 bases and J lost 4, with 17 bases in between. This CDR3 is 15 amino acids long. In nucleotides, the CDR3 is TGTGCCACCAGTCAACTCGGGACAACTGGAGAGACCCAGTACTTC. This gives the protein CATSQLGTTGETQYF.

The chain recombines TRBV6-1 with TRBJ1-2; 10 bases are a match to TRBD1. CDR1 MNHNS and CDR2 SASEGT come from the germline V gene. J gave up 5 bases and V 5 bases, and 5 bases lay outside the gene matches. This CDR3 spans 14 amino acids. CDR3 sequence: CASSPMDRGYGYTF. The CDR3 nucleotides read TGTGCCAGCAGTCCAATGGACAGGGGGTATGGCTACACCTTC.

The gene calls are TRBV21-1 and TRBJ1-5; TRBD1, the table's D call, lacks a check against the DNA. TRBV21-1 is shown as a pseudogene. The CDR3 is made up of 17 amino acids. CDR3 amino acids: CASSAPTRTYSNQPQHF. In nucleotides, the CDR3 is TGTGCCAGCAGCGCCCCTACCAGGACGTATAGCAATCAGCCCCAGCATTTT.

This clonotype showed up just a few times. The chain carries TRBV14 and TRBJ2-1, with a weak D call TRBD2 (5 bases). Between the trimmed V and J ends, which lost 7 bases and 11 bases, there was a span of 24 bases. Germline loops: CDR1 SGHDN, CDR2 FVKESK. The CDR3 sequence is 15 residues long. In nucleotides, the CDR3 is TGTGCCAGCAATCAACAGCGGCCGCCTAAAATTCAGCAGTTCTTC. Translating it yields CASNQQRPPKIQQFF.

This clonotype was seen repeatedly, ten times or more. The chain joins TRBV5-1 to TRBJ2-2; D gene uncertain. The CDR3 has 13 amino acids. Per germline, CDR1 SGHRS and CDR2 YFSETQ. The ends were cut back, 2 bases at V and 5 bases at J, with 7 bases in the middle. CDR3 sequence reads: CASSLIGTGELFF. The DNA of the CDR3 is TGCGCCAGCAGCTTAATAGGGACCGGGGAGCTGTTTTTT.